This record looks at one T cell receptor (beta chain) sequence and its context. No antigen is known for it. One base away there is no much larger clone; base qualities are not given. The sample originates from a study of graft-versus-host responses after intestinal transplantation (dated by TCRdb to the early 2020s). Study-level background: The transplants that recipients received were multivisceral, liver-intestinal, or isolated intestinal. Every recipient was given anti-thymocyte globulin induction, then maintenance tacrolimus and steroids for about three years. After intestinal transplantation, graft-versus-host and host-versus-graft alloreactive T cell clones in the graft, circulation and bone marrow were tracked using bulk TCR-beta CDR3 sequencing. To identify alloreactive clones, pre-transplant mixed lymphocyte reaction products were sequenced and compared with unstimulated pre-transplant donor and recipient T cells. A cohort of about 26 intestinal transplant recipients, including one retransplant, was enrolled, and a few patients lacking pretransplant specimens were excluded. Donor T cell macrochimerism was defined as a peak of at least 4% donor T cells among recipient peripheral blood mononuclear cells. Samples from a few later patients were sequenced in-house on an Illumina MiSeq with MiXCR processing rather than by the commercial service.

Receptor libraries were prepared by the immunoSEQ multiplex PCR assay. In most patients, genomic DNA was isolated using the Qiagen DNeasy Blood and Tissue Kit and sent frozen to Adaptive Biotechnologies for TCR sequencing. High-throughput TCR-beta CDR3 sequencing of genomic DNA from most patients was performed by Adaptive Biotechnologies. Turning to the authors' computational methods: Adaptive's ImmunoSEQ software supplied the TCR sequencing data for roughly 17 patients, while MiXCR and VDJtools were used to process a few other patients. CD4 versus CD8 sorting errors were corrected by removing sequences found in both subsets at a frequency ratio below 5:1. CDR3 nucleotide sequences shared by donor and recipient were removed because the origin of these sequences could not be assigned. To count as alloreactive, a clone needed at least 2-fold expansion over unstimulated cells and a minimum CFSE-low frequency of 0.002% (template counts) or 0.001% (read counts). Clones detected in sequenced pre-transplant spleen, lymph node, or MLR CFSE-low populations of the donor or recipient were defined as mappable. Cumulative frequency of alloreactive clones was calculated as a percentage of all sequences weighted by copy number. TCRdb carries this immuneACCESS record with in-frame sequences only. Its versions omit some clonotypes, under half of them owing to an unresolved V gene in the studies checked, with the rest unexplained. V and J calls and clone size follow that table, whereas D and trimming were derived from the DNA. Recorded for this sample are approximately 99,000 clones; under 95% of them occurred a single time. The ten largest account for less than 0.08% of the sample.

The CDR3 covers 14 residues, taking in both the cysteine and the phenylalanine. The retained sequence is limited to the CDR3, 42 bases, with the frame set at the first base. As encoded in the germline V gene, CDR1 is SGDLS while CDR2 is YYNGEE. General findings and caveats noted by the study authors: Peak levels of circulating GvH clones were associated with declines in HvG clones early after transplant. The conclusions were limited by the relatively low number and heterogeneity of the intestinal transplant patients. GvH clones were detected in recipient bone marrow, and some of these GvH clones were observed earlier in ileal mucosa or blood, consistent with an intestinal mucosal origin. In patients with donor T cell macrochimerism, the allografts had high GvH to HvG T cell clonal ratios.

The time point label on this specimen signifies: cells obtained before transplantation from donor or recipient. CD3+CD4+ and CD3+CD8+ populations were FACS-sorted from unstimulated pre-transplant donor and recipient cells taken from spleen or lymph nodes. This TCR came from a human donor who was the organ donor for an intestinal transplant. Source: unstimulated CD8+ T cells sorted from spleen or lymph node cells, taken before transplant. The rearranged segments are TRBV9 and TRBJ2-5, with 8 bases matching TRBD1. The J call is in doubt because the DNA end fits TRBJ2-7 better. Here the CDR3 is given as CASSSGTGSYEQYF. The DNA sequence follows: TGTGCCAGCAGCTCTGGGACAGGCTCCTACGAGCAGTACTTC.